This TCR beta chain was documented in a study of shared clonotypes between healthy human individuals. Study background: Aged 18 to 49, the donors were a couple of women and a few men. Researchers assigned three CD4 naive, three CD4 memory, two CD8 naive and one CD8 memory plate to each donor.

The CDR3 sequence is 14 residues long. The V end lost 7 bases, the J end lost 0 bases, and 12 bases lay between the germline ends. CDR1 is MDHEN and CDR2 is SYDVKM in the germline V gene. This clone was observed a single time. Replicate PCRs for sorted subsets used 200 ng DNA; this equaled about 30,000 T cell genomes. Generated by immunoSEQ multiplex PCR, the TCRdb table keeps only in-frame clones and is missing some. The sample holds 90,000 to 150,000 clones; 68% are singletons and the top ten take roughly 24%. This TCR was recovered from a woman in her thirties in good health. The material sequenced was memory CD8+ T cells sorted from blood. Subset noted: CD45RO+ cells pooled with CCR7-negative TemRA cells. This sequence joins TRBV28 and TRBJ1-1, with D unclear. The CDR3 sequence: CASNSDGMNTEAFF. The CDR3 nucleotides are TGTGCCAGCAACTCGGACGGCATGAACACTGAAGCTTTCTTT.